Listed below are T cell receptor beta chains from one sample, sequenced in a study of CD8 T cells in ankylosing spondylitis. TCRdb reprocessed the 5' RACE reads with MiXCR, giving one entry per CDR3 protein. The sample contains tens of thousands of distinct CDR3 sequences, nearly 5.5% of which appear only once. Sequences were obtained from blood, either unsorted or a sorted T cell fraction (not recorded which). The receptors were sampled from a female donor with ankylosing spondylitis or in good health (not recorded which). Both conserved end residues are part of each CDR3. Fields, in order: J gene, clone size, V gene, D gene, CDR3 protein, CDR3 DNA. D genes are given only for firm matches. Rows give clone size only sometimes, using once, few, many, or a class for an expanded clone.

TRBJ2-7	many	TRBV9	TRBD2	CASSVGTGLAYEQYF	TGTGCCAGCAGCGTAGGGACCGGACTAGCCTACGAGCAGTACTTC
TRBJ2-1	many	TRBV9	TRBD1	CASSFQTGDYNEQFF	TGTGCCAGCAGCTTCCAGACAGGGGACTACAATGAGCAGTTCTTC
TRBJ2-5	many	TRBV9	-	CASSVETRESATQYF	TGTGCCAGCAGCGTAGAAACCCGGGAGTCGGCGACCCAGTACTTC
TRBJ2-1	once	TRBV9	TRBD2	CASSGGGGEQFF	TGTGCCAGCAGCGGCGGGGGGGGTGAGCAGTTCTTC
TRBJ1-1	many	TRBV9	-	CASAAGMNTEAFF	TGTGCCAGCGCCGCGGGGATGAACACTGAAGCTTTCTTT
TRBJ2-6	few	TRBV9	-	CASSAPSWGSGANVLTF	TGTGCCAGCAGCGCACCAAGTTGGGGGTCTGGGGCCAACGTCCTGACTTTC
TRBJ2-2	many	TRBV9	-	CASSVAGTNTGELFF	TGTGCCAGCAGCGTAGCGGGGACGAACACCGGGGAGCTGTTTTTT
TRBJ1-2	many	TRBV9	-	CASSRANYGYTF	TGTGCCAGCAGCCGCGCTAACTATGGCTACACCTTC
TRBJ2-1	many	TRBV9	-	CASSVGGANYNEQFF	TGTGCCAGCAGCGTTGGCGGGGCCAACTACAATGAGCAGTTCTTC
TRBJ2-5	many	TRBV9	TRBD1	CASSPTGQAIAETQYF	TGTGCCAGCAGCCCAACGGGACAGGCGATCGCAGAGACCCAGTACTTC
TRBJ1-6	many	TRBV9	TRBD1	CASSVGDRVNSPLHF	TGTGCCAGCAGCGTAGGGGACAGGGTGAATTCACCCCTCCACTTT
TRBJ2-3	-	TRBV9	TRBD1	CASTVDRGRADTQYF	TGTGCCAGCACCGTGGACAGGGGTAGGGCAGATACGCAGTATTTT
TRBJ1-6	many	TRBV9	-	CASSAVSSYNSPLHF	TGTGCCAGCAGCGCCGTTAGCTCCTATAATTCACCCCTCCACTTT
TRBJ2-3	many	TRBV9	TRBD2	CASSVGLASDTQYF	TGTGCCAGCAGCGTAGGACTAGCGTCAGATACGCAGTATTTT
TRBJ2-3	many	TRBV9	-	CASSAQALSADTQYF	TGTGCCAGCAGCGCTCAGGCCCTGTCGGCAGATACGCAGTATTTT
TRBJ2-1	many	TRBV9	-	CASSAQVAMGQFF	TGTGCCAGCAGTGCACAGGTGGCCATGGGGCAGTTCTTC
TRBJ2-7	many	TRBV9	-	CASSVDVDREQYF	TGTGCCAGCAGCGTAGATGTCGACCGCGAGCAGTACTTC
TRBJ1-1	many	TRBV9	-	CASSVSPLGNTEAFF	TGTGCCAGCAGCGTATCCCCTCTCGGGAACACTGAAGCTTTCTTT
TRBJ2-2	many	TRBV9	TRBD1	CASSVWDRGTGELFF	TGTGCCAGCAGCGTATGGGACAGGGGCACCGGGGAGCTGTTTTTT
TRBJ2-7	many	TRBV9	TRBD1	CASSVATGTGLYEQYF	TGTGCCAGCAGCGTAGCTACTGGGACAGGGCTCTACGAGCAGTACTTC
TRBJ2-5	many	TRBV9	TRBD1	CASSVAGTALETQYF	TGTGCCAGCAGCGTTGCCGGGACAGCCTTGGAGACCCAGTACTTC
TRBJ2-3	-	TRBV9	TRBD2	CASSVLASGGTDTQYF	TGTGCCAGCAGCGTACTGGCTAGCGGGGGCACAGATACGCAGTATTTT
TRBJ2-3	many	TRBV9	TRBD1	CASSSRPQGARETQYF	TGTGCCAGCAGCTCCAGGCCACAGGGGGCGAGGGAGACGCAGTATTTT
TRBJ2-7	many	TRBV9	-	CASSPRDGEQYF	TGTGCCAGCAGCCCTCGGGACGGCGAGCAGTACTTC